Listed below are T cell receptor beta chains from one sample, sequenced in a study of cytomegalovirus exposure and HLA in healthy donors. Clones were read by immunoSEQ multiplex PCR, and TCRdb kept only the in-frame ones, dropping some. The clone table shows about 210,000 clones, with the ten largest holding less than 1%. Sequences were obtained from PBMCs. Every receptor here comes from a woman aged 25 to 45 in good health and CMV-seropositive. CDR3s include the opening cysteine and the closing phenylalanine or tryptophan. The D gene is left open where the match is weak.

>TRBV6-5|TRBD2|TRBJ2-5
CASSYMGGVHF
TGTGCCAGCAGTTACATGGGGGGGGTGCACTTC
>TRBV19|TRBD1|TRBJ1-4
CASSDRGEFEKLFF
TGTGCCAGTAGTGACAGGGGAGAGTTTGAAAAACTGTTTTTT
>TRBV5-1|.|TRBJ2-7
CASSPVPGYEQYF
TGCGCCAGCAGCCCGGTGCCAGGCTACGAGCAGTACTTC
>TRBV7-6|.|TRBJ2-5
CASSPTTDLQETQYF
TGTGCCAGCAGCCCCACGACAGATCTCCAAGAGACCCAGTACTTC
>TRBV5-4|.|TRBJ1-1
CASSVDRSTEAFF
TGTGCCAGCAGCGTAGATAGGAGCACTGAAGCTTTCTTT
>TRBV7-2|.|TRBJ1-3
CASSFPREAEHTIYF
TGTGCCAGCAGCTTCCCGAGGGAGGCGGAACACACCATATATTTT
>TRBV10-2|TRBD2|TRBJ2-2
CASSLTSGGNTGELFF
TGCGCCAGCTCCCTGACTAGCGGGGGGAACACCGGGGAGCTGTTTTTT
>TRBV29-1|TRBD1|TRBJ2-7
CSVLSPGTAHDEQYF
TGCAGCGTTCTTTCTCCCGGGACAGCTCACGACGAGCAGTACTTC
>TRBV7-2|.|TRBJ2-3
CASSFRGTDTQYF
TGTGCCAGCAGCTTCCGAGGCACAGATACGCAGTATTTT
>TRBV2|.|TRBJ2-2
CAVYHGELFF
TGTGCCGTCTACCACGGGGAGCTGTTTTTT
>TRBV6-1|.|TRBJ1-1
CASSLGGDTEAFF
TGTGCCAGCAGTTTGGGAGGGGACACTGAAGCTTTCTTT
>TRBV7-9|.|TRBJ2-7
CASSLGGAEQYF
TGTGCCAGCAGCTTAGGAGGTGCCGAGCAGTACTTC
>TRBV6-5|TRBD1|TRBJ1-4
CASQGVANEKLFF
TGTGCCAGCCAGGGGGTGGCTAATGAAAAACTGTTTTTT
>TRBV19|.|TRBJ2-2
CASSIERMEAGELFF
TGTGCCAGTAGTATAGAGAGAATGGAGGCCGGGGAGCTGTTTTTT
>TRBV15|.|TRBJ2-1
CATSTWKGSWNEQFF
TGTGCCACCAGCACGTGGAAGGGGTCGTGGAATGAGCAGTTCTTC
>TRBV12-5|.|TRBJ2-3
CASGLFRTTAGTDTQYF
TGTGCTAGTGGTTTGTTTAGGACTACTGCGGGCACAGATACGCAGTATTTT
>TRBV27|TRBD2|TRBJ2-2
CASSLLAGGETGELFF
TGTGCCAGCAGTCTCCTAGCGGGAGGGGAGACCGGGGAGCTGTTTTTT
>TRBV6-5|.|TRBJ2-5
CASSYSHSQETQYF
TGTGCCAGCAGTTACTCCCACAGCCAAGAGACCCAGTACTTC
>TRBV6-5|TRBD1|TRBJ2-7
CASSYEGTGREQYF
TGTGCCAGCAGTTACGAAGGGACAGGGCGCGAGCAGTACTTC
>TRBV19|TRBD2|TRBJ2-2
CASSQSSGLNTGELFF
TGTGCCAGTAGCCAGTCTAGCGGCCTGAACACCGGGGAGCTGTTTTTT
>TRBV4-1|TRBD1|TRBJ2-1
CASSQYQTGGEWFF
TGCGCCAGCAGCCAATATCAGACAGGGGGCGAGTGGTTCTTC
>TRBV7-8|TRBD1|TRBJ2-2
CASSIRDRLLNTGELFF
TGTGCCAGCAGCATCCGGGACAGGTTACTAAACACCGGGGAGCTGTTTTTT
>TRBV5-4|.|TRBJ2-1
CASLSRNREEEFF
TGTGCCAGCCTAAGCAGAAACAGGGAAGAGGAGTTCTTC
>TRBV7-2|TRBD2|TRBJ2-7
CASSLVGFGTTSGIDEQYF
TGTGCCAGCAGCTTAGTTGGGTTCGGTACGACTAGCGGGATCGACGAGCAGTACTTC
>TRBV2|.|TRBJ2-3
CATAGASTDTQYF
TGTGCCACTGCGGGGGCCTCCACAGATACGCAGTATTTT
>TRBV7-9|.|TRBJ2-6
CASSLGQGLTNVLTF
TGTGCCAGCAGCTTAGGCCAGGGTCTGACCAACGTCCTGACTTTC
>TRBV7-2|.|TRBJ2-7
CASSSLAYPPDEQYF
TGTGCCAGCAGCTCTTTAGCCTATCCCCCGGACGAGCAGTACTTC
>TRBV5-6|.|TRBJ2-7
CASRYTSPYEQYF
TGTGCCAGCAGGTATACTAGTCCTTACGAGCAGTACTTC
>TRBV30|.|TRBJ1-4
CAWWGGSAQEKLFF
TGTGCCTGGTGGGGGGGGAGCGCTCAGGAAAAACTGTTTTTT
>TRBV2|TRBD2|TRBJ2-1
CASSEAAPWRGVRNEQFF
TGTGCCAGCAGTGAAGCCGCCCCTTGGCGGGGGGTCCGGAATGAGCAGTTCTTC
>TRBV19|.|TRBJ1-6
CASSIAGINSPLHF
TGTGCCAGTAGTATAGCAGGGATCAATTCACCCCTCCACTTT
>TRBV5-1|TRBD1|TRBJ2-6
CASSFPLTGASGANVLTF
TGCGCCAGCAGCTTCCCCCTGACAGGGGCCTCTGGGGCCAACGTCCTGACTTTC
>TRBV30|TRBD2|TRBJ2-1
CAWTTTSPRGNEQFF
TGTGCCTGGACAACGACTAGCCCCCGAGGAAATGAGCAGTTCTTC
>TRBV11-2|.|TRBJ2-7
CASSFAGQSPYEQYF
TGTGCCAGCAGCTTTGCGGGACAGTCCCCCTACGAGCAGTACTTC
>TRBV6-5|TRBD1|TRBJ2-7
CASSFSVAGGYEQYF
TGTGCCAGCAGCTTTTCCGTCGCAGGGGGCTACGAGCAGTACTTC
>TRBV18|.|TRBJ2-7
CASSHPGNSYEQYF
TGTGCCAGCTCACATCCCGGGAATTCCTACGAGCAGTACTTC
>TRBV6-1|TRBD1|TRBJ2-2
CASSERGRPNTGELFF
TGTGCCAGCAGTGAAAGGGGGCGCCCGAACACCGGGGAGCTGTTTTTT
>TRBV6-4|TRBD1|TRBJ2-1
CASRPGQGAYNEQFF
TGTGCCAGCAGGCCGGGACAGGGTGCTTACAATGAGCAGTTCTTC
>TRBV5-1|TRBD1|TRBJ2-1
CASSEQGADNEQFF
TGCGCCAGCAGTGAGCAGGGGGCCGACAATGAGCAGTTCTTC
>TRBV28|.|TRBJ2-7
CASVGDLSSYEQYF
TGTGCCAGCGTAGGGGACTTATCCTCCTACGAGCAGTACTTC
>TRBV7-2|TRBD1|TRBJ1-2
CASSSGQGTGGYTF
TGTGCCAGCAGCTCTGGACAGGGTACGGGTGGCTACACCTTC
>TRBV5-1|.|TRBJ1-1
CASSLSDRSEAFF
TGCGCCAGCAGCTTGTCGGACAGAAGTGAAGCTTTCTTT
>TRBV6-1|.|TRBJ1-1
CASPGQLNTEAFF
TGTGCCAGTCCGGGACAACTGAACACTGAAGCTTTCTTT
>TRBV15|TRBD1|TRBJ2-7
CATSRGRRQGPYEQYF
TGTGCCACCAGCAGAGGGAGACGACAGGGCCCCTACGAGCAGTACTTC
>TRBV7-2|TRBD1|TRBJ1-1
CASSSRTGPYYMNTEAFF
TGTGCCAGCAGCTCCCGGACAGGGCCATACTACATGAACACTGAAGCTTTCTTT
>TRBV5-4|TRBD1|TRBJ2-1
CASSPLTGDNEQFF
TGTGCCAGCAGCCCCCTTACAGGGGACAATGAGCAGTTCTTC